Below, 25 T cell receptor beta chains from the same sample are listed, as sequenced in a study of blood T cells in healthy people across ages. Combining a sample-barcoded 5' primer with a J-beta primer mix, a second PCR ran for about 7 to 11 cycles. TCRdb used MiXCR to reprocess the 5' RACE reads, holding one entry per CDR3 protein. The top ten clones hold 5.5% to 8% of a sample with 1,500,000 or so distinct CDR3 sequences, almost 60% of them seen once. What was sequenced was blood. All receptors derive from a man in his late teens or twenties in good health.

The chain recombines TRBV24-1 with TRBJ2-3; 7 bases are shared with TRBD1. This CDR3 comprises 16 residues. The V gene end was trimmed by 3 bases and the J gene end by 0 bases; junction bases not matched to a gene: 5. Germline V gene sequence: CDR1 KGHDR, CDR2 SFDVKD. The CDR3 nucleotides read TGTGCCACCAGTGATCCCACAGGGGCTAGCACAGATACGCAGTATTTT. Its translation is CATSDPTGASTDTQYF.

This CDR3 reads CASSLGPPGPEETQYF. The DNA of the CDR3 is TGTGCCAGCAGCTTAGGCCCCCCGGGACCAGAAGAGACCCAGTACTTC. V is TRBV7-9 and J is TRBJ2-5; D tentatively fits TRBD1 or TRBD2 (5 bases each). V was trimmed by 1 base and J by 3 bases, leaving 15 bases between them. Germline lookup yields CDR1 SEHNR and CDR2 FQNEAQ (reference sequence). The CDR3 consists of 16 residues.

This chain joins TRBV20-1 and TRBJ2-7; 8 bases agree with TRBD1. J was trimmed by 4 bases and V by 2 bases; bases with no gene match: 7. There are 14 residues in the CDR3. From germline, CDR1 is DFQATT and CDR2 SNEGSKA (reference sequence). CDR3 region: CSARPQGAIYEQYF. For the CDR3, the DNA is TGCAGTGCTAGACCGCAGGGGGCAATATACGAGCAGTACTTC.

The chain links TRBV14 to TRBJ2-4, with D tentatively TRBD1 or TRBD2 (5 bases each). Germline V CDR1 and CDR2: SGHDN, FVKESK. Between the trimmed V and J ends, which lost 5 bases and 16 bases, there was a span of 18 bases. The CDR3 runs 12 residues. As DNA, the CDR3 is TGTGCCAGCAGCGGGACCGTCCAGGAGCAATACTTC. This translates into CASSGTVQEQYF.

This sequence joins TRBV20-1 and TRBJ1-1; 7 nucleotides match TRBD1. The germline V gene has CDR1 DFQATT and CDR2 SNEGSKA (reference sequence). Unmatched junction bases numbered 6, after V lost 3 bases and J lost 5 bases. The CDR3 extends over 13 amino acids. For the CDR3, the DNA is TGCAGTGCTAGTAAGGGGGCACGGACTGAAGCTTTCTTT. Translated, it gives CSASKGARTEAFF.

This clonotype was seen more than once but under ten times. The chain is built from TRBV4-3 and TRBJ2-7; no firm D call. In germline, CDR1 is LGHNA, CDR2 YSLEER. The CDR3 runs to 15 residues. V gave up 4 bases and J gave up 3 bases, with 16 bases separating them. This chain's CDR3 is CASSPRGGGIYEQYF. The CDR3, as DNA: TGCGCCAGCAGCCCCCGAGGTGGTGGGATCTACGAGCAGTACTTC.

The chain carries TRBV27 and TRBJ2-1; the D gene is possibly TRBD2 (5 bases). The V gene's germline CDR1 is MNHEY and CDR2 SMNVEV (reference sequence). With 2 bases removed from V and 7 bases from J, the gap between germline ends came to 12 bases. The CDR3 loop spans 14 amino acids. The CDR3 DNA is TGTGCCAGCAGTTTACCGTTTGCGGGTAATGAGCAGTTCTTC. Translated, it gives CASSLPFAGNEQFF.

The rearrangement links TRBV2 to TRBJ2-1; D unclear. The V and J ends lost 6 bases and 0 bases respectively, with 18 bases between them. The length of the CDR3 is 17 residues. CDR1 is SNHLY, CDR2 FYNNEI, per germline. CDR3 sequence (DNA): TGTGCCAGCAGGGCTCTTCAAGGTTCAAGCTCCTACAATGAGCAGTTCTTC. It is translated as CASRALQGSSSYNEQFF. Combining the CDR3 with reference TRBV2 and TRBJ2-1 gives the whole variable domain EPEVTQTPSHQVTQMGQEVILRCVPISNHLYFYWYRQILGQKVEFLVSFYNNEISEKSEIFDDQFSVERPDGSNFTLKIRSTKLEDSAMYFCASRALQGSSSYNEQFFGPGTRLTVL.

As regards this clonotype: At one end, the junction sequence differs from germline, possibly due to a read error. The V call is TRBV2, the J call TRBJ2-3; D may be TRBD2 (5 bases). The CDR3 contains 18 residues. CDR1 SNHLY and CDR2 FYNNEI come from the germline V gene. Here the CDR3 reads CASSDPAGPPASTDAQYF. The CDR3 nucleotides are TGTGCCAGCAGTGACCCGGCAGGTCCACCGGCTAGCACAGATGCGCAGTATTTT.

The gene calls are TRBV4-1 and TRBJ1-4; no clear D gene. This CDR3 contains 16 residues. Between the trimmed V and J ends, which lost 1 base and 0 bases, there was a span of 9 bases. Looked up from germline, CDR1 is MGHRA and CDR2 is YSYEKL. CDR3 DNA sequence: TGCGCCAGCAGCCAAGCGTCTTCTGCAACTAATGAAAAACTGTTTTTT. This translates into CASSQASSATNEKLFF.

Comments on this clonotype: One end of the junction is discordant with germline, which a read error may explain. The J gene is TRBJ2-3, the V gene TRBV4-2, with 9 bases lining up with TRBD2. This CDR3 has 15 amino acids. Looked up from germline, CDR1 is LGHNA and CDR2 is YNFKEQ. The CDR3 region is CVSSPDAGGTYTQYF. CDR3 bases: TGTGTCAGCAGCCCCGACGCGGGGGGGACATATACGCAGTATTTT.

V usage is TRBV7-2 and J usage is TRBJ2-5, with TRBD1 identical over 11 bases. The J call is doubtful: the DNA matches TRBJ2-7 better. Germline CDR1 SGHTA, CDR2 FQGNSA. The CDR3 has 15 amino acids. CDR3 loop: CASSIGQGAVNEQYF. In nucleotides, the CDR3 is TGTGCCAGCAGCATCGGACAGGGGGCGGTCAACGAGCAGTACTTC.

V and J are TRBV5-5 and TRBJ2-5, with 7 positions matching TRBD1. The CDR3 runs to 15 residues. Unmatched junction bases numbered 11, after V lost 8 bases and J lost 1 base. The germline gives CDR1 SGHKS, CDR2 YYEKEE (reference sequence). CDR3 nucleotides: TGTGCCAGATCAATTTTGGACAGGCGCCAAGAGACCCAGTACTTC. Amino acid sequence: CARSILDRRQETQYF.

CDR3 nucleotides: TGTGCCAGCAGCCCGCGACAGGGGGCCGGCACTGAAGCTTTCTTT. This encodes CASSPRQGAGTEAFF. The gene calls are TRBV3-1 and TRBJ1-1; the match to TRBD1 covers 10 bases. There are 15 residues in the CDR3. Unmatched junction bases numbered 6, after V lost 4 bases and J lost 4 bases. CDR1 is LGHDT, CDR2 YNNKEL, per germline (reference sequence).

CDR3 protein: CASSLFPGEDYGYTF. The CDR3 nucleotides read TGTGCCAGCAGCTTATTTCCAGGGGAAGACTATGGCTACACCTTC. This chain joins TRBV7-6 and TRBJ1-2; a weak D match, TRBD1 (6 bases). This CDR3 is 15 amino acids long. The V and J ends lost 2 bases and 3 bases respectively, with 13 bases between them. The germline V gene encodes CDR1 SGHVS and CDR2 FNYEAQ.

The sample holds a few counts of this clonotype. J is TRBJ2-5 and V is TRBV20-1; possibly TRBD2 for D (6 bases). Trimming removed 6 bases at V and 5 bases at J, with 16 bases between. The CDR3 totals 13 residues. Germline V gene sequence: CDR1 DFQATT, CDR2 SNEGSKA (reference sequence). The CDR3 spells CSARRAGRETQYF. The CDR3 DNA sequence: TGCAGTGCCAGGAGGGCGGGAAGGGAGACCCAGTACTTC.

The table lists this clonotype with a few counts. DNA of the CDR3: TGTGCCAGCAGTCCAGGTGGGGGGACGGCTCAGCCCCAGCATTTT. Encoded protein: CASSPGGGTAQPQHF. This rearrangement joins TRBV12-3 or TRBV12-4 to TRBJ1-5, with D maybe TRBD1 (5 bases). Trimming pared 5 bases from V and 6 bases from J, leaving 17 bases between. This CDR3 has 15 amino acids.

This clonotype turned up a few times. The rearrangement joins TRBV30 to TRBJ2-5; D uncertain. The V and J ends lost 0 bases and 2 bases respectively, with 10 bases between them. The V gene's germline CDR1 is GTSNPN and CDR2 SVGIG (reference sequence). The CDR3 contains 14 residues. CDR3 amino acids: CAWSVVGLQETQYF. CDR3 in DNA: TGTGCCTGGAGTGTGGTAGGGTTACAAGAGACCCAGTACTTC.

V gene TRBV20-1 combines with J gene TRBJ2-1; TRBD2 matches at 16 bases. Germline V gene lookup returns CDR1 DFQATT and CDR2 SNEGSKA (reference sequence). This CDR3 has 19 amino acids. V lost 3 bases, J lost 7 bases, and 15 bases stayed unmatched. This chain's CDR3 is CSASRGLAGGPIAGNEQFF. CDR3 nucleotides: TGCAGTGCTAGTCGGGGACTAGCGGGAGGGCCAATAGCTGGTAATGAGCAGTTCTTC.

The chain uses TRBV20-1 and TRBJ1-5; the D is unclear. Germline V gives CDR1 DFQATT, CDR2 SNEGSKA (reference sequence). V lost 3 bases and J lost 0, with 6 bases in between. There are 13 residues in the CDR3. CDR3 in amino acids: CSASWGSNQPQHF. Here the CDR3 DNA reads TGCAGTGCTAGCTGGGGTAGCAATCAGCCCCAGCATTTT.

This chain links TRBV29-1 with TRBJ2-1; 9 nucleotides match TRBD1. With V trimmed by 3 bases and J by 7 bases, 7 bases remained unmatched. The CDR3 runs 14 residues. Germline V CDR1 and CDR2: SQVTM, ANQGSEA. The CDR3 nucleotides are TGCAGCGTTGATCCGGGACAGGGAGGAAATGAGCAGTTCTTC. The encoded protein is CSVDPGQGGNEQFF.

As DNA, the CDR3 is TGTGCCAGCAGCCAAGTCATGGGCACTGAAGCTTTCTTT. Translated: CASSQVMGTEAFF. The rearrangement uses TRBV4-2 and TRBJ1-1; D is unresolved. This CDR3 contains 13 residues. V lost 1 base and J lost 4, with 7 bases in between. CDR1 is LGHNA, CDR2 YNFKEQ, per germline.

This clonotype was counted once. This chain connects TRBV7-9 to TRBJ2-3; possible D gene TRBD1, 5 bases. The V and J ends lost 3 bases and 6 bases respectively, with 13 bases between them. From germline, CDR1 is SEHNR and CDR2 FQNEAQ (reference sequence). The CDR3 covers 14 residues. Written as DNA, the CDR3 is TGTGCCAGCAGCTTGGACACCCGCCCGGATACGCAGTATTTT. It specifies CASSLDTRPDTQYF. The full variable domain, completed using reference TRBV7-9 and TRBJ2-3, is DTGVSQNPRHKITKRGQNVTFRCDPISEHNRLYWYRQTLGQGPEFLTYFQNEAQLEKSRLLSDRFSAERPKGSFSTLEIQRTEQGDSAMYLCASSLDTRPDTQYFGPGTRLTVL.

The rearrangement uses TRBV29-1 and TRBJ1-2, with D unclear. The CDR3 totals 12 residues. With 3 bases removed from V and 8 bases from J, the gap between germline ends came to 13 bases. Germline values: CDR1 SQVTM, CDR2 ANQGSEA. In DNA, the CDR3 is TGCAGCGTTGAGGTGGGGTTCGGCGGCTACACCTTC. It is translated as CSVEVGFGGYTF.

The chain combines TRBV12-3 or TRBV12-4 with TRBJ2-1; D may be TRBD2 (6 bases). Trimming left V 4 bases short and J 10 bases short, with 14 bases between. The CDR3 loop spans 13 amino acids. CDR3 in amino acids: CASSYPAGSEQFF. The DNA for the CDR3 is TGTGCCAGCAGTTACCCCGCGGGAAGCGAGCAGTTCTTC.